This record covers a single TCR beta chain. Its antigen is still unknown. Per-base qualities were not stored, and no clone one base away is much larger. The sample originates from a study of CD4 T cells in relation to SARS-CoV-2 and coronaviruses (dated by TCRdb to the early 2020s). Context from the whole study: In the ViraFEST assay, PBMCs were cultured with antigen for less than 12 days, after which TCR beta CDR3s were sequenced to identify clonal expansions specific to the antigen. An HIV-1 Nef peptide pool or a culture without peptide was used as the negative reference condition. Using patient-derived lymphoblastoid cell lines, the shared crossreactive spike epitopes were mapped to their HLA restriction. At the level of individual TCR clonotypes, the study evaluated whether memory CD4+ T cells crossreact between the spike proteins of SARS-CoV-2 and those of common cold coronaviruses. The Adaptive Biotechnologies TCR-sequencing kit was used to sequence samples from a few pre-COVID donors and the naive versus memory experiments, whereas other data were Illumina-based. A different TCR-beta assay, based on Illumina, was used to sequence expansion assays from other donors in the study. Beyond this particular receptor, the publication reports: In 65% to 70% of donors, memory CD4+ clonotypes turned up that crossrecognized SARS-CoV-2 and at least one common cold coronavirus spike. Crossreactive clones showed significantly weaker SARS-CoV-2-driven expansion than monoreactive clones, consistent with antigenic imprinting. Because the crossreactivity analysis focused on spike protein, crossreactivity against other viral proteins was not assessed. The study was limited by small numbers of patients and tested TCRs. No donor contributed both pre-pandemic and post-infection samples, which limited tracing the source of pre-existing responses.

CD4+ T cells from unexposed donors were collected before the COVID-19 pandemic (2011-2018). The EasySep CD4+ T cell isolation kit was used to isolate CD4+ T cells once the cultures had run for about 10 days. As cell numbers permitted, CD4+ T cells from unexposed donors were tested for reactivity to SARS-CoV-2 S and N and to four common cold coronavirus spike pools. Each well held 1.5 million to 2.5 million PBMCs cultured in IMDM containing approximately 4.7% human AB serum and approximately 9.6 IU/ml IL-2. Half of the culture medium was replaced with fresh IL-2-containing medium on days 3 and 7. In general, every peptide culture condition was set up in three replicate wells. Leukapheresis product for the unexposed donors was purchased commercially. PBMCs were isolated from leukapheresis product or whole blood by Ficoll-Paque PLUS gradient centrifugation. PBMCs were either used fresh in the expansion assay or cryopreserved at -140 degrees C. The QIAamp Micro DNA Kit was used to extract genomic DNA from the CD4+ T cells.

Library preparation employed the immunoSEQ multiplex PCR assay. The study's own analysis went as follows. During preprocessing, nonproductive sequences were removed, as were CDR3s that did not start with C, did not end with F or W, or were shorter than 7 amino acids. The MANAFEST web app identified antigen-specific clonotypes based on expansion compared with the reference and other culture wells. A clone was considered positive if significant expansion relative to the reference culture was observed in 2 of 3 replicate wells at an FDR below 0.05. To be called positive, a clone also had to show significant expansion compared with every other tandem well and an odds ratio greater than 5. CDR3 homology was measured as pairwise Levenshtein distance, computed with the stringdist R package after trimming three terminal residues from each end. TCRdb retrieved this table from immuneACCESS and kept in-frame rearrangements only. Not all clones are present; in checked studies, unresolved V genes account for under half, and no reason is known for the remainder. The DNA gave D and trimming, while V, J and clone size come from that table. Recorded for this sample are around 29,000 clones; approximately 76% of them occurred a single time. Of the sample, around 15% falls within the top ten clones.

Via the germline V gene (reference sequence), CDR1 is MNHEY and CDR2 SMNVEV. At the junction V is shortened by 6 bases and J by 2 bases; bases outside the gene matches: 10. Including cysteine and phenylalanine, the CDR3 has 15 amino acids. The retained sequence is limited to the CDR3, 45 bases, with the frame set at the first base. The V and J genes are TRBV27 and TRBJ2-7; the junction holds 7 bases that match TRBD1. Sequenced material: CD4+ T cells from PBMCs, cultured in vitro. This sequence originates from a human donor in good health. The nucleotide sequence reads TGTGCCAGCAGCAGCCCCGGGACAGTTCCCTACGAGCAGTACTTC. Its translation is CASSSPGTVPYEQYF.